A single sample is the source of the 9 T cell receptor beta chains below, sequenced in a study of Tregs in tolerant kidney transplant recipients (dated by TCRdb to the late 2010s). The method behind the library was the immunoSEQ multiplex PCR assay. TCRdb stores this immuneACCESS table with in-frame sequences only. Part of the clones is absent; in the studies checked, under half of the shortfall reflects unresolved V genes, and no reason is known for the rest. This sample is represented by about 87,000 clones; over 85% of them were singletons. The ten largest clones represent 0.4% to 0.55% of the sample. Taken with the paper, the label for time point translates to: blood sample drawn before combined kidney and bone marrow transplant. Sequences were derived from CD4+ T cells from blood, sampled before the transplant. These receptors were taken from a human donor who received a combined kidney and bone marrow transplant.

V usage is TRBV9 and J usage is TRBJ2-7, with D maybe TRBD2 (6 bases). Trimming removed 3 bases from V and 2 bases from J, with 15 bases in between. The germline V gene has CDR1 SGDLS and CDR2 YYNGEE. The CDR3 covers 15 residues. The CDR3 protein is CASSGFRGTTYEQYF. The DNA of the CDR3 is TGTGCCAGCAGCGGATTTCGCGGGACCACCTACGAGCAGTACTTC.

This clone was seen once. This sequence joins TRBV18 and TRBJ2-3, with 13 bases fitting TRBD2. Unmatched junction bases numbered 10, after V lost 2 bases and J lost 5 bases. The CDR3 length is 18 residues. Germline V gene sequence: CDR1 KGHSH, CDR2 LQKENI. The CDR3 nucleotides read TGTGCCAGCTCACCAACAACTAGCGGGAGGGCCGGTGGAGATACGCAGTATTTT. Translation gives CASSPTTSGRAGGDTQYF.

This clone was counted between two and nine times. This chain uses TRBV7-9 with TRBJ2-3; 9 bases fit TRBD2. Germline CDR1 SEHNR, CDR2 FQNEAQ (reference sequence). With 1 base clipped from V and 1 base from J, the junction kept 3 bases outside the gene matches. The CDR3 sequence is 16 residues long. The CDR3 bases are TGTGCCAGCAGCTTAGGGGCTAGCGGGGGCACAGATACGCAGTATTTT. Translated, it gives CASSLGASGGTDTQYF.

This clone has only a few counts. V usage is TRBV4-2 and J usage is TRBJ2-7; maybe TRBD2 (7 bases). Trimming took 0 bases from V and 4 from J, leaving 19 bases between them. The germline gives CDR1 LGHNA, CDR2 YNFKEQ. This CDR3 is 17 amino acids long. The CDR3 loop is CASSQEGASGAPYEQYF. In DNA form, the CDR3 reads TGTGCCAGCAGCCAAGAGGGGGCTAGCGGAGCCCCGTACGAGCAGTACTTC.

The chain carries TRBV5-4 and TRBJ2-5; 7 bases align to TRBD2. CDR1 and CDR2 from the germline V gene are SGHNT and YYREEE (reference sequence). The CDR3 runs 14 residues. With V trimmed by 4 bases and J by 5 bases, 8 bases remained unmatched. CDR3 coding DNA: TGTGCCAGCAGCCGCGTTGGGGGAGGGGAGACCCAGTACTTC. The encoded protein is CASSRVGGGETQYF. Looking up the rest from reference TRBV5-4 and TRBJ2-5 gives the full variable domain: ETGVTQSPTHLIKTRGQQVTLRCSSQSGHNTVSWYQQALGQGPQFIFQYYREEENGRGNFPPRFSGLQFPNYSSELNVNALELDDSALYLCASSRVGGGETQYFGPGTRLLVL.

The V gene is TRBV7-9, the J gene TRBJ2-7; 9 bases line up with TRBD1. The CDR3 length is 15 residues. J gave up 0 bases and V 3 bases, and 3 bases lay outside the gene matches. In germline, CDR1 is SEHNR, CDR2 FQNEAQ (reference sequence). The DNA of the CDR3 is TGTGCCAGCAGCTTTGACAGGGGGATCTCCTACGAGCAGTACTTC. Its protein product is CASSFDRGISYEQYF.

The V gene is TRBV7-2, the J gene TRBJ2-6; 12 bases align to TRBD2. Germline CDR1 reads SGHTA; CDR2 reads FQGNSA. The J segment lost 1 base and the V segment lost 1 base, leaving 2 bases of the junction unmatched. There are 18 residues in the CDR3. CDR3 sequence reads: CASSLELAGGSGANVLTF. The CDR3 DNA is TGTGCCAGCAGCTTAGAACTAGCGGGAGGTTCTGGGGCCAACGTCCTGACTTTC.

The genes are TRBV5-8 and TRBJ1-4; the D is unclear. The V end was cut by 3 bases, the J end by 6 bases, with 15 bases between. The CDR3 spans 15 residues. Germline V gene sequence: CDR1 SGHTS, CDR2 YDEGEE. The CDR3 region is CASSSRRRGYEKLFF. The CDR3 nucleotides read TGTGCCAGCAGCTCCAGGAGGAGAGGTTATGAAAAACTGTTTTTT.

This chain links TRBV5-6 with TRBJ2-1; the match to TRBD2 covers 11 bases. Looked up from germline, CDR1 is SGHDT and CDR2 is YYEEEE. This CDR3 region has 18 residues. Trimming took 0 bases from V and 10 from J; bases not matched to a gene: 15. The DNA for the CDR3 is TGTGCCAGCAGCTTGGGTCTAGTTTCGGCTAGCGGGAGGAACGAGCAGTTCTTC. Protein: CASSLGLVSASGRNEQFF.